Below, 10 T cell receptor beta chains from the same sample are listed, as sequenced in a study of early T cells in non-severe SARS-CoV-2 infection (dated by TCRdb to the early 2020s). The method behind the library was 5' RACE. Sequencing instrument: NextSeq 500. In-frame beta chains were kept once TCRdb had trimmed the public reads at Q25 with fastp and called clones with MiXCR. Rows with one shared CDR3 protein collapse into an entry with the most common genes and DNA. This sample is represented by 35,000 to 45,000 distinct CDR3 sequences; about 6.5% of them were singletons. Around 8% of the sample goes to the ten largest clones. The sequenced sample was whole blood, obtained at baseline. The receptors were gathered from an adult who was a healthcare worker with PCR-confirmed SARS-CoV-2 infection or an uninfected control (not recorded which).

At least ten counts were recorded for this clonotype. The J gene is TRBJ1-6, the V gene TRBV20-1; 8 nucleotides match TRBD1. The CDR3 has 15 residues. With 5 bases clipped from V and 6 bases from J, the junction kept 9 bases outside the gene matches. Germline CDR1 and CDR2: DFQATT and SNEGSKA (reference sequence). The CDR3 DNA is TGCAGTGCTTCGACAGGGGCTCTCGGTAATTCACCCCTCCACTTT. Translation: CSASTGALGNSPLHF.

This clonotype showed up many times. The V gene is TRBV28, the J gene TRBJ1-1, with TRBD1 matching 8 bases. The CDR3 covers 14 residues. V gave up 6 bases and J gave up 4 bases; unmatched junction bases: 7. The V gene's germline CDR1 is MDHEN and CDR2 SYDVKM. The CDR3 protein is CASRERTGFTEAFF. Written as DNA, the CDR3 is TGTGCCAGCAGAGAAAGGACAGGGTTCACTGAAGCTTTCTTT.

This clonotype was observed many times. For the CDR3, the DNA is TGTGCCAGCAGAACTCTGGGACAGGGATCCTATGGCTACACCTTC. Encoded protein: CASRTLGQGSYGYTF. The rearrangement links TRBV6-2 or TRBV6-3 to TRBJ1-2, with 9 bases lining up with TRBD1. J lost 4 bases, V lost 6 bases, and 9 bases had no gene match. The CDR3 runs 15 residues. Germline assignment: CDR1 MNHEY and CDR2 SVGEGT.

This clonotype was counted many times. The chain couples TRBV24-1 to TRBJ2-3, with 9 bases fitting TRBD1. Germline V gene sequence: CDR1 KGHDR, CDR2 SFDVKD. The CDR3 contains 17 residues. J gave up 2 bases and V 5 bases, and 10 bases lay outside the gene matches. The CDR3 bases are TGTGCCACCAGTGCTCCGGACAGGGGCGACTACACAGATACGCAGTATTTT. Encoded protein: CATSAPDRGDYTDTQYF.

This clonotype has a count of ten or more. The chain couples TRBV5-4 to TRBJ1-5; 10 nucleotides agree with TRBD1. Germline V gene data show CDR1 as SGHNT and CDR2 as YYREEE (reference sequence). This CDR3 spans 15 amino acids. V was pared by 2 bases and J by 6 bases, with 5 bases of the junction left unmatched. CDR3 residues: CASSFGGQGTQPQHF. In nucleotides, the CDR3 is TGTGCCAGCAGCTTCGGGGGACAGGGGACTCAGCCCCAGCATTTT.

This clonotype was counted many times. The CDR3 sequence: CASSGGGTGTSGTTEQYF. In nucleotides, the CDR3 is TGCGCCAGCAGCGGCGGGGGGACCGGGACTAGCGGGACTACCGAGCAGTACTTC. This chain links TRBV5-1 with TRBJ2-7; 13 positions match TRBD2. This CDR3 contains 18 residues. Losses at the gene ends were 4 bases for V and 6 bases for J; bases not matched to a gene: 16. Germline V gives CDR1 SGHRS, CDR2 YFSETQ.

This clonotype was counted a few times. The gene calls are TRBV28 and TRBJ2-4; tentative D call: TRBD2 (5 bases). The CDR3 is 15 amino acids. V was shortened by 1 base and J by 8 bases, with 15 bases between the two germline ends. Looked up from germline, CDR1 is MDHEN and CDR2 is SYDVKM. The CDR3 bases are TGTGCCAGCAGTTTATCCCCTGGGAGCATTGACATTCAGTACTTC. Protein product: CASSLSPGSIDIQYF.

There are many counts of this clonotype. The gene calls are TRBV6-1 and TRBJ2-1; 7 nucleotides match TRBD1. The ends lost 10 bases at V and 3 bases at J; junction bases unmatched: 6. Germline V lookup: CDR1 MNHNS, CDR2 SASEGT. The CDR3 sequence is 13 residues long. In DNA form, the CDR3 reads TGTGCCACCCCGGGACAGCTCTACAATGAGCAGTTCTTC. Residues: CATPGQLYNEQFF.

This clonotype was seen more than once but under ten times. The chain employs TRBV23-1 and TRBJ1-6; maybe TRBD1 (5 bases). TRBV23-1 falls under the ORF class, with uncertain function. Trimming removed 0 bases from V and 0 bases from J, with 12 bases in between. The CDR3 consists of 18 residues. CDR3 DNA sequence: TGCGCCAGCAGTCAATCGGTCGGGGCGAGCTCCTATAATTCACCCCTCCACTTT. Encoded protein: CASSQSVGASSYNSPLHF.

This clonotype was seen ten or more times. V usage is TRBV18 and J usage is TRBJ1-5, with TRBD1 identical over 10 bases. The CDR3 is made up of 16 amino acids. Germline V lookup: CDR1 KGHSH, CDR2 LQKENI. V was pared by 6 bases and J by 5 bases, with 10 bases of the junction left unmatched. The CDR3 nucleotides read TGTGCCAGCTCGCCCCCGGGACAGGGGAAATATCAGCCCCAGCATTTT. This sequence encodes CASSPPGQGKYQPQHF.